This T cell receptor beta chain was retrieved from a study of shared clonotypes between healthy human individuals. Study background: Per donor, CD8 memory used one plate, CD8 naive used two, CD4 memory used three and CD4 naive used three. Study-level findings and limits: Clonotype sharing among donors was thought likely to change with sequencing depth.

The CDR3 covers 16 residues. The V and J ends lost 5 bases and 1 base respectively, with 18 bases between them. Germline CDR1 is MNHEY and CDR2 is SMNVEV (reference sequence). As regards this clone: The target antigen is unknown.

The study separated CD4+ cells into CD45RA+ naive and CD45RA-negative memory subsets. TCRdb keeps only in-frame clones here, not all; method: immunoSEQ multiplex PCR. The table shows approximately 2.1 million clones, with more than 85% occurring only once. Sequenced material: naive CD4+ T cells from PBMCs. Subset: CD45RA+ positively selected. This TCR was sampled from a man between 18 and 35 years old in good health. Some clones in this sample may be carry-over from other donors' samples. This sequence joins TRBV27 and TRBJ2-7; D is uncertain. CDR3 in amino acids: CASSLTDSTKSYEQYF. The CDR3 DNA reads TGTGCCAGCAGTCTAACCGACTCCACTAAGTCCTACGAGCAGTACTTC.